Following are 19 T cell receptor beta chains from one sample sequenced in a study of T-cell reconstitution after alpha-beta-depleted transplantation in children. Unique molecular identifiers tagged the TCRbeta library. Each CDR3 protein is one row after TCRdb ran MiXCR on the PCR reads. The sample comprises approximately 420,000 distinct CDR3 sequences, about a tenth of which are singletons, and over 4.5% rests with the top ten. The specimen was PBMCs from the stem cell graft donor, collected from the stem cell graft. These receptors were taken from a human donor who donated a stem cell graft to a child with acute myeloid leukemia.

The CDR3 DNA reads as TGCAGTGCTTTTCCAGCTAGCGGGGGGGCCCGAGAGACCCAGTACTTC. Translated, it gives CSAFPASGGARETQYF. The rearrangement uses TRBV20-1 and TRBJ2-5; TRBD2 matches 12 bases. Germline V gene lookup returns CDR1 DFQATT and CDR2 SNEGSKA (reference sequence). This CDR3 is 16 amino acids long. V was pared by 5 bases and J by 4 bases, with 11 bases of the junction left unmatched.

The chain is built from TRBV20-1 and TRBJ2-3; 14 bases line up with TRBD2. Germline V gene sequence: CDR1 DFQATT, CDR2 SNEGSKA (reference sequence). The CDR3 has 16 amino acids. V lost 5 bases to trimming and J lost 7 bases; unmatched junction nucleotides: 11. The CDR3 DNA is TGCAGTGCTCACCCCGGGACTAGCGGGAGCAAGTATACGCAGTATTTT. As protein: CSAHPGTSGSKYTQYF.

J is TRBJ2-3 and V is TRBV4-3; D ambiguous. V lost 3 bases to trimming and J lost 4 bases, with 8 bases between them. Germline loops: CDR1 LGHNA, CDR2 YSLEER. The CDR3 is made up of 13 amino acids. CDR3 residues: CASSHEYADTQYF. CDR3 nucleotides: TGCGCCAGCAGCCACGAATACGCAGATACGCAGTATTTT.

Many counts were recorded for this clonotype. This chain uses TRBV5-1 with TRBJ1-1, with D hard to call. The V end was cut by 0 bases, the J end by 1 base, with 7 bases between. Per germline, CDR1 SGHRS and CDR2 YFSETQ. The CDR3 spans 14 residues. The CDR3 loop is CASSLDRRNTEAFF. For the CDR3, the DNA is TGCGCCAGCAGCTTGGATAGGAGGAACACTGAAGCTTTCTTT.

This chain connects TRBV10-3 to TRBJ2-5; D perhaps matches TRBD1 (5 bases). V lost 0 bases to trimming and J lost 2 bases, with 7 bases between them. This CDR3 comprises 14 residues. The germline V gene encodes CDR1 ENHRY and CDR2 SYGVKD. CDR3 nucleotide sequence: TGTGCCATCAGTGAGTCCGACAGACAAGAGACCCAGTACTTC. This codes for CAISESDRQETQYF.

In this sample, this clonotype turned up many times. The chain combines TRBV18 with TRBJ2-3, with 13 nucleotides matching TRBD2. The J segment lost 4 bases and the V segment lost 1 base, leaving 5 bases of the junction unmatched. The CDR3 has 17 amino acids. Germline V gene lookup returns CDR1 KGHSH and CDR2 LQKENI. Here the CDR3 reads CASSPRLAGGGPDTQYF. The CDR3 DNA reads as TGTGCCAGCTCACCACGACTAGCGGGAGGAGGGCCAGATACGCAGTATTTT. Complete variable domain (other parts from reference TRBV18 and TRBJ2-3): NAGVMQNPRHLVRRRGQEARLRCSPMKGHSHVYWYRQLPEEGLKFMVYLQKENIIDESGMPKERFSAEFPKEGPSILRIQQVVRGDSAAYFCASSPRLAGGGPDTQYFGPGTRLTVL.

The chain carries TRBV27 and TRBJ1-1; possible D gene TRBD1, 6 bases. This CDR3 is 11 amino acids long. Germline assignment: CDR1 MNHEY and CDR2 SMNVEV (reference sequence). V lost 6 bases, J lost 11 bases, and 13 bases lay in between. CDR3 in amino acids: CASSKGGRAFF. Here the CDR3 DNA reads TGTGCCAGCAGCAAGGGGGGGCGTGCTTTCTTT.

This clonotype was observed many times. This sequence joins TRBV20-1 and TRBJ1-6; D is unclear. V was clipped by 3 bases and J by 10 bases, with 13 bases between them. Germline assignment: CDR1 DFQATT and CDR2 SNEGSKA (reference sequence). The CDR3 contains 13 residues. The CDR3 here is CSARDYLGSPLHF. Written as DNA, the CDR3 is TGCAGTGCTAGGGACTATCTGGGCTCACCCCTCCACTTT.

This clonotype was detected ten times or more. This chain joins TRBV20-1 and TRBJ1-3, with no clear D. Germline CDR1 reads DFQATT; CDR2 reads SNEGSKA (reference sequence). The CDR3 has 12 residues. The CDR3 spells CSLTSSGNTIYF. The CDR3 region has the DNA TGCAGCCTAACGAGCTCTGGAAACACCATATATTTT.

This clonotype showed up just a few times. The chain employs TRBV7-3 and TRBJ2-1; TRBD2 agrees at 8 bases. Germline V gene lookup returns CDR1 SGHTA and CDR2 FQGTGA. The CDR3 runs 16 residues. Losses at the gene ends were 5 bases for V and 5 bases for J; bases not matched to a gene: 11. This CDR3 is CASSPDIISGNNEQFF. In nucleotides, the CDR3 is TGTGCCAGCAGCCCAGATATTATTAGCGGGAACAATGAGCAGTTCTTC.

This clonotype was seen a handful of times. The CDR3 sequence: CASSFSLVGTDTQYF. The CDR3 nucleotides are TGTGCCAGCAGTTTTTCACTAGTGGGCACAGATACGCAGTATTTT. V is TRBV27 and J is TRBJ2-3, with a possible D match to TRBD2 (5 bases). Trimming shortened V by 3 bases and J by 1 base, and 11 bases separated the two germline ends. Germline V gene sequence: CDR1 MNHEY, CDR2 SMNVEV (reference sequence). The CDR3 has 15 residues.

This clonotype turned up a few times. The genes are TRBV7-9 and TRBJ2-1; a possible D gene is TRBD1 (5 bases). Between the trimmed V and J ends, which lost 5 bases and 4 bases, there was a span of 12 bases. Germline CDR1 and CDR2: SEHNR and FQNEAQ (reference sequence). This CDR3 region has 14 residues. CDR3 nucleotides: TGTGCCAGCAGCGCTCGACAGAAATACAATGAGCAGTTCTTC. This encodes CASSARQKYNEQFF.

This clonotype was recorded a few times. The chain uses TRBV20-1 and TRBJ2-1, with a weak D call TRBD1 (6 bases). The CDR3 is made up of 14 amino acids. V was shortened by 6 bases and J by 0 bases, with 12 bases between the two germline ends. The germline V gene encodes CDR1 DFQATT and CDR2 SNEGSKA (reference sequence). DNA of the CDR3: TGCAGTGCCCATGGACAGAACTCCTACAATGAGCAGTTCTTC. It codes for CSAHGQNSYNEQFF.

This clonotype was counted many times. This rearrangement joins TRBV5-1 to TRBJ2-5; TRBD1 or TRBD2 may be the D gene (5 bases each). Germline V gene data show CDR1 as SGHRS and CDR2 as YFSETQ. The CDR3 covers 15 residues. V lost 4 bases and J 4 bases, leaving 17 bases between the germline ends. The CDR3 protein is CASSRSGGAGETQYF. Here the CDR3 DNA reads TGCGCCAGCAGCCGGTCTGGGGGAGCCGGAGAGACCCAGTACTTC.

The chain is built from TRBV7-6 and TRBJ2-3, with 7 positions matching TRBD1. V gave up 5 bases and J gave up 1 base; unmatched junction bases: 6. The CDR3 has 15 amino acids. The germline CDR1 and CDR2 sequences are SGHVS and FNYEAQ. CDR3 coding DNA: TGTGCCAGCAGCCAGTACGACAGGGGCACAGATACGCAGTATTTT. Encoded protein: CASSQYDRGTDTQYF.

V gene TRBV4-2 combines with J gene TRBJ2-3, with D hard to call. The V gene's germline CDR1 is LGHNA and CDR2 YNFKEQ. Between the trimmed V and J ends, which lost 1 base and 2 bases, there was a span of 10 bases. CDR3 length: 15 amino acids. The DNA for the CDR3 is TGTGCCAGCAGCCAAGGGGTGCTATACACAGATACGCAGTATTTT. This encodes CASSQGVLYTDTQYF.

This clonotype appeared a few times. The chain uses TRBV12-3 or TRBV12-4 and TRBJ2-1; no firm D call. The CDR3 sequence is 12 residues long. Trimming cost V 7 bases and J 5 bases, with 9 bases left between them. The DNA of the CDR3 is TGTGCCAGCACCCCTGGACACAATGAGCAGTTCTTC. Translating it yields CASTPGHNEQFF.

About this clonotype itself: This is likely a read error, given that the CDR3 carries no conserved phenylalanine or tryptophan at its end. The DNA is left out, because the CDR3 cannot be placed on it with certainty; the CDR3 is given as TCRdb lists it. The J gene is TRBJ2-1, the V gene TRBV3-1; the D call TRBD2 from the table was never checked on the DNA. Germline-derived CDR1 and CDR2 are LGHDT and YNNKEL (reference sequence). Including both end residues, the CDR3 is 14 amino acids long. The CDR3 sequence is CASSQTTSGGALVI.

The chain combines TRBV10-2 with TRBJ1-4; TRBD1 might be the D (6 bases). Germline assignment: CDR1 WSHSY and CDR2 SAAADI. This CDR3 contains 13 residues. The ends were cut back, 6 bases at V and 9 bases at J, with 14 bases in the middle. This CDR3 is CASSLADSQKLFF. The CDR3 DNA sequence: TGCGCCAGCAGCCTAGCGGACAGCCAAAAACTGTTTTTT.